One T cell receptor (beta chain) is described in this entry. Generated by immunoSEQ multiplex PCR, the TCRdb table keeps only in-frame clones and is missing some. The repertoire holds about 150,000 clones, with 93% as singletons. This entry belongs to a study of control samples from healthy donors and cancer patients. The ends lost 3 bases at V and 5 bases at J; junction bases unmatched: 6. The CDR3 has 14 amino acids. Per the germline V gene, CDR1 is SQVTM and CDR2 is ANQGSEA. The sequence came from a man in his late teens or twenties in good health. J is TRBJ2-5 and V is TRBV29-1; 10 bases are shared with TRBD2. Sequencing used blood. The CDR3, as DNA: TGCAGCGTTGAGGGACCTAGCGGGAGCGAGACCCAGTACTTC. This sequence encodes CSVEGPSGSETQYF.